This TCR beta chain originates from a study of T cells in Graves' hyperthyroidism and ophthalmopathy (dated by TCRdb to the late 2010s). For context, the study as a whole: Peripheral blood samples were taken at the time of initial diagnosis, prior to any treatment. TCR V-J signatures able to tell the groups apart were searched for in a discovery cohort of 90 to 100 patients, of whom about 40 had Graves' ophthalmopathy and 57 had stable Graves' hyperthyroidism. Whether ophthalmopathy could be predicted prospectively was tested in an independent validation cohort made up of approximately 19 hyperthyroidism patients plus 17 patients who later progressed to ophthalmopathy. The 75 to 100 discovery patients were divided at random into training and test sets in a 7:3 ratio. The study also compared thyroid tissue and blood T-cell repertoires from several Graves' hyperthyroidism patients. Once sampling was done, hyperthyroidism patients were given methimazole at a starting dose of 30 mg daily, whereas ophthalmopathy patients were given high-dose intravenous methylprednisolone. The paper reports TCR Vbeta CDR3 sequencing of 130 to 150 peripheral blood samples: some 41 ophthalmopathy, under 80 hyperthyroidism and approximately 17 progressor patients.

In this sample, this clonotype turned up many times. The antigen it binds to is not known. Nothing much larger sits one base from this clone, and base qualities are not available. A patient counted as having stable Graves' hyperthyroidism if no progression to ophthalmopathy occurred over 18 months of follow-up. Hyperthyroidism patients were aged 18 to 65 years and newly diagnosed, with disease duration of less than 2 months. Any patient with an uncontrolled infection, another autoimmune disease, pregnancy or lactation was excluded. Diagnoses were based on clinical symptoms, serum thyroxine and TRAb, thyroid ultrasound and orbital computed tomography. Ficoll-Paque density gradient centrifugation was used to isolate PBMCs from about 9.4 ml of fresh peripheral blood. Total RNA was extracted with Trizol reagent, and quality was checked on an Agilent 2100 Bioanalyzer. General findings and caveats noted by the study authors: During validation, the model predicted progression to ophthalmopathy a median of around 6 months ahead of onset, with around 71% sensitivity and 72.22% specificity. Sample size was not statistically predetermined, and investigators were not blinded to group allocation. Blood samples also contained most of the expanded thyroid clonotypes (frequency above 0.001), which suggests that blood repertoires may reflect thyroid immune responses. A 13 V-J signature model separated ophthalmopathy from stable hyperthyroidism, with about 90% sensitivity and roughly 84% specificity in cross-validation and 80%/75% in testing.

The TCR beta CDR3 regions were amplified from the RNA transcripts. For the first round of RT-PCR on the TCR CDR3, the HTBI primer set was used together with the Qiagen OneStep RT-PCR kit. Libraries were constructed in a second round of multiplex PCR, after which size selection and purification were carried out. Libraries were sequenced paired-end with 100 bp reads on an Illumina HiSeq2000. As for the authors' bioinformatics: SOAPnuke was used to process the raw data, throwing out any read that contained adapters or uncalled bases, had a mean Phred below 15, or lacked an exact constant-primer or identifier match. High-quality paired reads were merged with COPE v1.2.5, and unique nucleotide sequences were defined as clonotypes. MiTCR v1.1 was used to align clonotypes to the IMGT TRBV, TRBD and TRBJ reference segments. The analysis was restricted to V-J combinations with a frequency above 0.0001, which together covered 99.2% of the repertoires. The TCS score was defined as F50 (clonal expansion) divided by E x V (chaos), with BLOSUM62-based TCRdist calculated between CDR3 peptides within each V-J. Welch's t-statistics and random forest reduced around 510 V-J features to 13, which were used in a naive Bayes classifier (R e1071). The public sequencing data were trimmed at Q25 with fastp and processed into clonotypes with MiXCR by TCRdb, which kept only in-frame beta chains. A single entry per CDR3 protein holds the most common genes and DNA from its merged rows. V and J calls and clone size were set by TCRdb, not the authors. This sample comprises about 480,000 distinct CDR3 sequences, over 13% of them detected only once. The leading ten clones occupy about 17% of the sample.

Sequenced: blood. The receptor was isolated from a woman between 18 and 30 years old with Graves' hyperthyroidism.

Here the CDR3 is given as CASSHNGREETQYF. At the DNA level, the sequence is TGTGCCAGCAGCCATAACGGGAGGGAGGAGACCCAGTACTTC. The chain links TRBV3-1 with TRBJ2-5; 8 bases in the junction line up with TRBD2. Reading the germline V gene (reference sequence) gives CDR1 LGHDT and CDR2 YNNKEL. Germline trimming: 3 bases from V, 5 bases from J; junction bases outside gene matches: 5. The CDR3 numbers 14 residues from cysteine through phenylalanine. The retained sequence is limited to the CDR3, 42 bases, with the frame set at the first base.